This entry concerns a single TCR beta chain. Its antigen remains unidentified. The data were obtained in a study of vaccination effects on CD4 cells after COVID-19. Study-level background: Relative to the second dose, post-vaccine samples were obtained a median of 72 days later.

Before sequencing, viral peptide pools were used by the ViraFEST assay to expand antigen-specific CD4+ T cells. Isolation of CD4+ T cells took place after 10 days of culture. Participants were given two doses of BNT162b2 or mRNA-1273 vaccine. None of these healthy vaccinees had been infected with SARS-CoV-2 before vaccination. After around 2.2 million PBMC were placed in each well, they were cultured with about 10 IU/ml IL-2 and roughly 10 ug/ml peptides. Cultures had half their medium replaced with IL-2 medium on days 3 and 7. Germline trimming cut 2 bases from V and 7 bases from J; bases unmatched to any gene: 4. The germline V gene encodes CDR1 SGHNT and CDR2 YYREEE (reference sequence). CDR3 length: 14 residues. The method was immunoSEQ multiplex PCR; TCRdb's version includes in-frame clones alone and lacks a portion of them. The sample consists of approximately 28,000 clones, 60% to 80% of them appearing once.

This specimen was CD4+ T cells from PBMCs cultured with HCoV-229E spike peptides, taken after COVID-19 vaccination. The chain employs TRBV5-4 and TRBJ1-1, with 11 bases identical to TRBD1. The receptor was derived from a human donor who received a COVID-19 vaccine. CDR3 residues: CASSFGQGAFEAFF. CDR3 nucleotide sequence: TGTGCCAGCAGCTTCGGACAGGGGGCCTTTGAAGCTTTCTTT.